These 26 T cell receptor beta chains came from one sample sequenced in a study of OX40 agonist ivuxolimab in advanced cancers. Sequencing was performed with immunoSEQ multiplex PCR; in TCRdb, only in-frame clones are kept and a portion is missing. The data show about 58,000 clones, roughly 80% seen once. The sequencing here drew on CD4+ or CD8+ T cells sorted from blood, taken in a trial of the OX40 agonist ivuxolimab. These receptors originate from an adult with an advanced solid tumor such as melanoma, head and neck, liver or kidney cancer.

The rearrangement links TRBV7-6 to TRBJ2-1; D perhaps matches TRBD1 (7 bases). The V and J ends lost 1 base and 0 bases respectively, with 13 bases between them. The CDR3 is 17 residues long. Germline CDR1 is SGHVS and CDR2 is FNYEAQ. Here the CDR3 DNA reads TGTGCCAGCAGCTTAGAGGCAGGGGGGTTCTCCTACAATGAGCAGTTCTTC. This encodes CASSLEAGGFSYNEQFF.

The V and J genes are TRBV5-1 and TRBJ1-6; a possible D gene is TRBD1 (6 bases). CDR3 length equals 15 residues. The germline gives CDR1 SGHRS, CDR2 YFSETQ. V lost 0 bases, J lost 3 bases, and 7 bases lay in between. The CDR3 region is CASSLEGGYNSPLHF. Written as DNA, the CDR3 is TGCGCCAGCAGCTTGGAAGGGGGCTATAATTCACCCCTCCACTTT.

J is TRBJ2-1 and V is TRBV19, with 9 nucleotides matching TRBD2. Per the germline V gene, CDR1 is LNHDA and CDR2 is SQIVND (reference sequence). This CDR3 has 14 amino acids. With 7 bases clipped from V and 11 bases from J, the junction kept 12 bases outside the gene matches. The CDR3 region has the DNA TGTGCCAGTAATCTAGCGGGGTCCGAGAGTAAGCAGTTCTTC. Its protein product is CASNLAGSESKQFF.

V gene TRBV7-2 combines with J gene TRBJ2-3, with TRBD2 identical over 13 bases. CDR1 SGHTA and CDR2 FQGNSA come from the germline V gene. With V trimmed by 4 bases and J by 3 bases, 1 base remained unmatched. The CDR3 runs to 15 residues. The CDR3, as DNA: TGTGCCAGCAGCTGGGGACTAGCGGGGACAGATACGCAGTATTTT. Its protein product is CASSWGLAGTDTQYF.

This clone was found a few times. CDR3 region: CASSPQGTYEKLFF. CDR3 nucleotide sequence: TGTGCCAGCTCCCCCCAGGGCACCTATGAAAAACTGTTTTTT. The J gene is TRBJ1-4, the V gene TRBV18, with a tentative D call TRBD1 (5 bases). Germline CDR1 KGHSH, CDR2 LQKENI. The CDR3 length is 14 residues. Trimming removed 6 bases from V and 6 bases from J, with 14 bases in between.

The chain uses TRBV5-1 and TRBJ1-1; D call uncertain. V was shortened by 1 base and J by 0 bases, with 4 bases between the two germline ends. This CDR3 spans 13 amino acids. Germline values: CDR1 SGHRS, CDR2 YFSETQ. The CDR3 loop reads CASSLILNTEAFF. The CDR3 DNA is TGCGCCAGCAGCTTGATCCTGAACACTGAAGCTTTCTTT.

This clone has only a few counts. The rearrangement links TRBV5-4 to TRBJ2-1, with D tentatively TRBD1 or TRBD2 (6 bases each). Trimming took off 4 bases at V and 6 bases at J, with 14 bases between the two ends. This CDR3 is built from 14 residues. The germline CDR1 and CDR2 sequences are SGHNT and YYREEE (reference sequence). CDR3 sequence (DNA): TGTGCCAGCAGCCCGGGGGCAGGGCTCAATGAGCAGTTCTTC. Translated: CASSPGAGLNEQFF. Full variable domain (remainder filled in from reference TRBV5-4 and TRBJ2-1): ETGVTQSPTHLIKTRGQQVTLRCSSQSGHNTVSWYQQALGQGPQFIFQYYREEENGRGNFPPRFSGLQFPNYSSELNVNALELDDSALYLCASSPGAGLNEQFFGPGTRLTVL.

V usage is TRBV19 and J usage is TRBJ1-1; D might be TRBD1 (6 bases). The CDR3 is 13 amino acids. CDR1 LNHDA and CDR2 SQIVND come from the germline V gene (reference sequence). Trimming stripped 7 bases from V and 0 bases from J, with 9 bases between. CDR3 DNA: TGTGCCAGTATCGGACAGATGAACACTGAAGCTTTCTTT. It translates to CASIGQMNTEAFF. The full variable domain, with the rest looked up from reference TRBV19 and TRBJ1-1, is DGGITQSPKYLFRKEGQNVTLSCEQNLNHDAMYWYRQDPGQGLRLIYYSQIVNDFQKGDIAEGYSVSREKKESFPLTVTSAQKNPTAFYLCASIGQMNTEAFFGQGTRLTVV.

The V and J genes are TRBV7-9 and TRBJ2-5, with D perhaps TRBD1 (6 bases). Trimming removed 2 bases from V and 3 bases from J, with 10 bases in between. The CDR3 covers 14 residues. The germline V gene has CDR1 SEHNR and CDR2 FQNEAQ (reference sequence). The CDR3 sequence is CASSLLQGEETQYF. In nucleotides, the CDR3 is TGTGCCAGCAGCTTACTACAGGGAGAAGAGACCCAGTACTTC.

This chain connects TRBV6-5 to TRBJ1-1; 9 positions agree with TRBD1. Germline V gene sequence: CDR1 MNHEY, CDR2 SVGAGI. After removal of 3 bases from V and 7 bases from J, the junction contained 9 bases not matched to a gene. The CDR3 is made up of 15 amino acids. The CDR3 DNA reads TGTGCCAGCAGTTATTCGGCCGGGACAGGGTTTGAAGCTTTCTTT. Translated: CASSYSAGTGFEAFF.

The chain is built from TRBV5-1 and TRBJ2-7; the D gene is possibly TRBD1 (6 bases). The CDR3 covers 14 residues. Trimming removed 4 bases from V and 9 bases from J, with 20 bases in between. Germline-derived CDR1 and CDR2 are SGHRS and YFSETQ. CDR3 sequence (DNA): TGCGCCAGCAGCCGCAGGGGCTCAGGAGAAGGGCAGTACTTC. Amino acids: CASSRRGSGEGQYF.

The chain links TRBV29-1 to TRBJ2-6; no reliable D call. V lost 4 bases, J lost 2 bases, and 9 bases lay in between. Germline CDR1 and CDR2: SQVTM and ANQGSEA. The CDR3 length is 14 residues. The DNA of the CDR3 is TGCAGCGTTGCATCGGATACTGGGGCCAACGTCCTGACTTTC. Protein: CSVASDTGANVLTF.

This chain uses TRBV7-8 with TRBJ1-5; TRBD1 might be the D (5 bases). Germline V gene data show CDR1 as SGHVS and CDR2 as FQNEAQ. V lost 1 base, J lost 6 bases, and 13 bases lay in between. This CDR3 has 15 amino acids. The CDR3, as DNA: TGTGCCAGCAGCTTAGAGGCAGGGAGACGTCAGCCCCAGCATTTT. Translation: CASSLEAGRRQPQHF.

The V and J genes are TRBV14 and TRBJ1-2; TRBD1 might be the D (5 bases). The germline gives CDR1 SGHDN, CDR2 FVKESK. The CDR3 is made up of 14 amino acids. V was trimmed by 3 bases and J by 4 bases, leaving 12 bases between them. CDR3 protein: CASSHGDSLYGYTF. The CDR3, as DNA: TGTGCCAGCAGCCACGGAGACAGTCTCTATGGCTACACCTTC.

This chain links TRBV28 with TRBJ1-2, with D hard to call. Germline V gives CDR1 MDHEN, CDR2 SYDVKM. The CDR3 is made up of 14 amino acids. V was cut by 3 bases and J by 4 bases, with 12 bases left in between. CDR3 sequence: CASSFYAGIYGYTF. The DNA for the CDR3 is TGTGCCAGCAGTTTTTACGCGGGAATCTATGGCTACACCTTC.

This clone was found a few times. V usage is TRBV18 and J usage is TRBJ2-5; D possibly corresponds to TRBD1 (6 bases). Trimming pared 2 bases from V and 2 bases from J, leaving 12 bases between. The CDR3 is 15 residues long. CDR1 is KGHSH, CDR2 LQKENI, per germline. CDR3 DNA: TGTGCCAGCTCACCAGGGCAGGGGTTACAAGAGACCCAGTACTTC. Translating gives CASSPGQGLQETQYF.

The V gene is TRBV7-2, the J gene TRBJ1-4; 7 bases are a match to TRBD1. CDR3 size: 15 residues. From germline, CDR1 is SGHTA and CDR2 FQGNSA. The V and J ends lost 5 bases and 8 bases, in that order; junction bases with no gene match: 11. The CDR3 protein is CASSPGNYRGEKLFF. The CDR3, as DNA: TGTGCCAGCAGCCCAGGGAATTACAGGGGAGAAAAACTGTTTTTT.

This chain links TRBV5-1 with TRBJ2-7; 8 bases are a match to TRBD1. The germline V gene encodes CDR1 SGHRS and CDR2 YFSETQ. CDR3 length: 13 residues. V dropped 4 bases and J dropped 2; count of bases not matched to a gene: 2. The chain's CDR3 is CASSPTGAYEQYF. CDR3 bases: TGCGCCAGCAGCCCGACAGGGGCCTACGAGCAGTACTTC.

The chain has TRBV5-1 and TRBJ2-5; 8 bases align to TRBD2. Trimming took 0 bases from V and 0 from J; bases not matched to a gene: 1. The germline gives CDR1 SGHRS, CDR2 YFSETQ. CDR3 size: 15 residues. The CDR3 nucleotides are TGCGCCAGCAGCTTGGTTAGCGGGGACCAAGAGACCCAGTACTTC. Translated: CASSLVSGDQETQYF.

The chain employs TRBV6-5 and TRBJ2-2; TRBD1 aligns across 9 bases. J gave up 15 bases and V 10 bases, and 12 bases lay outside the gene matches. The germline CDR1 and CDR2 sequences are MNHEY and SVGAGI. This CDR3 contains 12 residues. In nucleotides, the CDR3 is TGTGCCACCTTGGCTTGGGACAGGGCATTGTTTTTT. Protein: CATLAWDRALFF.

The CDR3 nucleotides read TGTGCCAGCACGTATTCAAGCACTCGTGGAAACACCATATATTTT. Encoded protein: CASTYSSTRGNTIYF. The chain has TRBV28 and TRBJ1-3; no firm D call. Germline V gene lookup returns CDR1 MDHEN and CDR2 SYDVKM. Between the trimmed V and J ends, which lost 7 bases and 3 bases, there was a span of 16 bases. This CDR3 has 15 residues.

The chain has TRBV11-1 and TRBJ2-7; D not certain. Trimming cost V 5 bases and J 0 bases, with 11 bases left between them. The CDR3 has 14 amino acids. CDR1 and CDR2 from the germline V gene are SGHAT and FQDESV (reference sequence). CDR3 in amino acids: CASSLGFSSYEQYF. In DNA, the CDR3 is TGTGCCAGCAGCCTGGGGTTCAGCTCCTACGAGCAGTACTTC.

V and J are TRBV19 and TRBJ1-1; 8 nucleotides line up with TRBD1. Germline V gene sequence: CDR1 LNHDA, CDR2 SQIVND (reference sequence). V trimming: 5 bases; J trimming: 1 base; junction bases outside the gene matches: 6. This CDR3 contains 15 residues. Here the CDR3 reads CASSPDRARNTEAFF. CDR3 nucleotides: TGTGCCAGTAGTCCGGACAGGGCGCGGAACACTGAAGCTTTCTTT.

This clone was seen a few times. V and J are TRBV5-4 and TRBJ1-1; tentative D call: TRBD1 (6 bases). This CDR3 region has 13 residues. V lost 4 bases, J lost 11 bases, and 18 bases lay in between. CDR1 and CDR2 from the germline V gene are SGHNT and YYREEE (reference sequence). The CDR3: CASSPEGGLEAFF. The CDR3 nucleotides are TGTGCCAGCAGCCCCGAGGGGGGGCTCGAGGCTTTCTTT.

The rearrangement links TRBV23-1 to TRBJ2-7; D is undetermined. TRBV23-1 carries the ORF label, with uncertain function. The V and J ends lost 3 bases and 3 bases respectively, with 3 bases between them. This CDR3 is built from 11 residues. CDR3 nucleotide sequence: TGCGCCAGCAGTCAGGACTACGAGCAGTACTTC. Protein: CASSQDYEQYF.

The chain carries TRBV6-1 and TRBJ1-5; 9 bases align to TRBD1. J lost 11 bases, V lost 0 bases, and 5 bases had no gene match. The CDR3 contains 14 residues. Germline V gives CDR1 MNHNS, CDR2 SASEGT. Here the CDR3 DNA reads TGTGCCAGCAGTGAAGCGGGGACAGGGATATCCCAGCATTTT. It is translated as CASSEAGTGISQHF.